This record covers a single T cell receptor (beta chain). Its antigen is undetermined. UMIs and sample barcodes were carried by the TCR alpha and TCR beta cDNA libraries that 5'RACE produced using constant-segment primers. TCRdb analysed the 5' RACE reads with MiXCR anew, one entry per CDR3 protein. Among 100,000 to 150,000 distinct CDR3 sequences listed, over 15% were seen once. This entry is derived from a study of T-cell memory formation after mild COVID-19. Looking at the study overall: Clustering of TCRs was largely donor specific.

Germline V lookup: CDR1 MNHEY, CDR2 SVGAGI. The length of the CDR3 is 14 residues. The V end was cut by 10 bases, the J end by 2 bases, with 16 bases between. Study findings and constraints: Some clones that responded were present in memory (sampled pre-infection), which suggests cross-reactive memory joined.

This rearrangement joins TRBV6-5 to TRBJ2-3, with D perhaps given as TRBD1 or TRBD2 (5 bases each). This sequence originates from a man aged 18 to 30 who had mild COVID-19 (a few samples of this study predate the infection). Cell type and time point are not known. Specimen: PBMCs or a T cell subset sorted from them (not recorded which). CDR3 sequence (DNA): TGTGCCACCCAGAAGGGACCGCACACAGATACGCAGTATTTT. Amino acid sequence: CATQKGPHTDTQYF.